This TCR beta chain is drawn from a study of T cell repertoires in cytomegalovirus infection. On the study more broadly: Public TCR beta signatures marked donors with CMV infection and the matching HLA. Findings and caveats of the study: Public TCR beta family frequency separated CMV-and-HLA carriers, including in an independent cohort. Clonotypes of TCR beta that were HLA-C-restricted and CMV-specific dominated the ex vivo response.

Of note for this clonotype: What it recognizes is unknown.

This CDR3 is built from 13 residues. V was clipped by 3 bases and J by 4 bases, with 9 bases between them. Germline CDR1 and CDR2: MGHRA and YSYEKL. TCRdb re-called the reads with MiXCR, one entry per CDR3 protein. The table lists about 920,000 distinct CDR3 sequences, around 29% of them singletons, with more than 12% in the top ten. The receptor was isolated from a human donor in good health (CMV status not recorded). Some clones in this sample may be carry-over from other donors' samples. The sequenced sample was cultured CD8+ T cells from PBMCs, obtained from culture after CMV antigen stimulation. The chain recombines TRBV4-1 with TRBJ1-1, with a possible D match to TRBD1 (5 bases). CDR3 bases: TGCGCCAGCAGCCATTCAGGGACCACTGAAGCTTTCTTT. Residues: CASSHSGTTEAFF.